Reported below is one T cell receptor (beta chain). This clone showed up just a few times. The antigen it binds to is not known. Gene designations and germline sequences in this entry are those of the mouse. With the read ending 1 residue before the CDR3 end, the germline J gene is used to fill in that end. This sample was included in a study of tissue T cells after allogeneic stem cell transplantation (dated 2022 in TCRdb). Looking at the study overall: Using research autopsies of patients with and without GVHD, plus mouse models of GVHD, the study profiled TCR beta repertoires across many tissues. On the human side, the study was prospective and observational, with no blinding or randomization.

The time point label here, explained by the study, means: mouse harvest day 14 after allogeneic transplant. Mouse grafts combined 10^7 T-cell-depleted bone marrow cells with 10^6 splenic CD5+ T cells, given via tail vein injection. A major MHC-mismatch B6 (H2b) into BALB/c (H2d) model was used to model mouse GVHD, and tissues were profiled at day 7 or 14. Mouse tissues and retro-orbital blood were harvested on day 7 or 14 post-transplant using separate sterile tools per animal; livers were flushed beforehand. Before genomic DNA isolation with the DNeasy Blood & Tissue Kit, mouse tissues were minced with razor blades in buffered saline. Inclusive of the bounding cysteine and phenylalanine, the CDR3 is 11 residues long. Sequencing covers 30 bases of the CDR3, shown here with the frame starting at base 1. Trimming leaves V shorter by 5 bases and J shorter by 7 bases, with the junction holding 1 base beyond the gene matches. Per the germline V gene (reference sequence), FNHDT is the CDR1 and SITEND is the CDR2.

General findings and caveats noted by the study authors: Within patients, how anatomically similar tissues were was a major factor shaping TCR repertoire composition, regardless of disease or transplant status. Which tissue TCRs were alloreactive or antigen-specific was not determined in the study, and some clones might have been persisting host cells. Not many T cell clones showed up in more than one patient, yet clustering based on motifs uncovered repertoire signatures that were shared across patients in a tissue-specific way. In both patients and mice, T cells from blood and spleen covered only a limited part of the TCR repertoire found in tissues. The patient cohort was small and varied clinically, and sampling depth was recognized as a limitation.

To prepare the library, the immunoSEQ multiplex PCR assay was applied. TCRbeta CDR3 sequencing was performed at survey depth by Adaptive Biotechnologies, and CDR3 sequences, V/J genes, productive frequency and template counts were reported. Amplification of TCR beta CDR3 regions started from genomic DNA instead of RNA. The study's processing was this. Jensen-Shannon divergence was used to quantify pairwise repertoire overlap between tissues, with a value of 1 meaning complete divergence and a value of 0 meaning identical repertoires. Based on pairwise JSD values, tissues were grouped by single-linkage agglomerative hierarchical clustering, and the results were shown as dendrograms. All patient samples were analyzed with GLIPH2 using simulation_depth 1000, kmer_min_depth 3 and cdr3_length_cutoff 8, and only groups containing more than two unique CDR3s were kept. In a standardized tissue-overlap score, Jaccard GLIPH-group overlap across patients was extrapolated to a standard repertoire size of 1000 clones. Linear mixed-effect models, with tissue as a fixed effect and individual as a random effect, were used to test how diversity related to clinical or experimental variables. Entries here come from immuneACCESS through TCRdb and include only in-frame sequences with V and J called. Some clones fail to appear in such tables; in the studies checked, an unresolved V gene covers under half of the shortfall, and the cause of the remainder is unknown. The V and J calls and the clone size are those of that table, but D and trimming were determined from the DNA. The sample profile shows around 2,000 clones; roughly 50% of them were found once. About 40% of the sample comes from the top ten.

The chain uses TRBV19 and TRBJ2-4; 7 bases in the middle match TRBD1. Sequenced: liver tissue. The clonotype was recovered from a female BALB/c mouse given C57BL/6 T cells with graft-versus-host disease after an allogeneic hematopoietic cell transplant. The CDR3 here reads CASRGTDTLYF. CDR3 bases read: TGTGCCAGCAGGGGGACAGACACCTTGTAC.